These 21 T cell receptor beta chains originate from one sample sequenced in a study of blood T cell repertoires in COVID-19. Method: immunoSEQ multiplex PCR; TCRdb's copy keeps in-frame clones and lacks some. The table records 360,000 or so clones, 85% to 90% of them present only once. The sequenced sample was PBMCs or T cells enriched from blood (not recorded which). The source of these receptors is a woman in her twenties or thirties who had recovered from COVID-19.

This sequence joins TRBV4-1 and TRBJ2-5; D is unresolved. Germline CDR1 is MGHRA and CDR2 is YSYEKL. With 6 bases removed from V and 7 bases from J, the gap between germline ends came to 15 bases. The CDR3 is 13 amino acids. CDR3 sequence (DNA): TGCGCCAGCAGTTCGACTGCTGACTGGACCCAGTACTTC. The encoded protein is CASSSTADWTQYF.

V usage is TRBV7-2 and J usage is TRBJ2-7; D may be TRBD1 (5 bases). Germline V gives CDR1 SGHTA, CDR2 FQGNSA. The CDR3 is made up of 14 amino acids. The V gene lost 5 bases and the J gene lost 5 bases, with 16 bases spanning the gap. In DNA, the CDR3 is TGTGCCAGCAGCCTACCACCAGGGTCTCACGAGCAGTACTTC. Amino acids: CASSLPPGSHEQYF.

V and J are TRBV7-9 and TRBJ2-3, with D possibly matching TRBD2 (6 bases). The germline V gene encodes CDR1 SEHNR and CDR2 FQNEAQ (reference sequence). CDR3 length: 12 amino acids. V shed 3 bases and J shed 6 bases, with 7 bases lying between them. DNA for the CDR3: TGTGCCAGCAGCTTCAGCGGGGATACGCAGTATTTT. Residues: CASSFSGDTQYF.

Only one count was recorded for this clone. The rearrangement links TRBV28 to TRBJ2-1; the match to TRBD2 covers 10 bases. V dropped 5 bases and J dropped 8; count of bases not matched to a gene: 12. The length of the CDR3 is 16 residues. From germline, CDR1 is MDHEN and CDR2 SYDVKM. CDR3 in amino acids: CASSMSGRAIIYEQFF. CDR3 bases: TGTGCCAGCAGTATGAGCGGGAGGGCCATTATCTATGAGCAGTTCTTC.

The chain is built from TRBV27 and TRBJ2-7; 8 nucleotides align to TRBD1. In germline, CDR1 is MNHEY, CDR2 SMNVEV (reference sequence). V dropped 2 bases and J dropped 13; count of bases not matched to a gene: 4. CDR3 size: 11 residues. The CDR3 DNA is TGTGCCAGCAGTTTAGAGGGACAGGCATACTTC. Translating gives CASSLEGQAYF.

The chain recombines TRBV3-1 (or the pseudogene TRBV3-2) with TRBJ1-5, with TRBD1 identical over 9 bases. The CDR3 runs to 14 residues. The germline V gene has CDR1 LGHDT and CDR2 YNNKEL (reference sequence). V shed 3 bases, J shed 7 bases, and the junction held 4 bases outside the gene matches. The chain's CDR3 is CASSHTGGGQPQHF. The CDR3 nucleotides read TGTGCCAGCAGCCACACAGGGGGCGGGCAGCCCCAGCATTTT.

This chain uses TRBV9 with TRBJ2-1; 11 bases line up with TRBD2. CDR1 SGDLS and CDR2 YYNGEE come from the germline V gene. The length of the CDR3 is 16 residues. Trimming removed 1 base from V and 7 bases from J; junction bases left unmatched: 7. CDR3 coding DNA: TGTGCCAGCAGCGTACCCCTAGCGGGAGGCAGGAATGAGCAGTTCTTC. This gives the protein CASSVPLAGGRNEQFF.

V and J are TRBV6-5 and TRBJ1-2, with D unclear. There are 15 residues in the CDR3. V lost 4 bases and J 4 bases, leaving 16 bases between the germline ends. Germline lookup yields CDR1 MNHEY and CDR2 SVGAGI. CDR3 in DNA: TGTGCCAGCAGTTCACAGCCCGGGATCCCCTATGGCTACACCTTC. Its translation is CASSSQPGIPYGYTF.

The chain uses TRBV28 and TRBJ1-2; D may be TRBD1 (6 bases). The CDR3 runs 14 residues. V dropped 7 bases and J dropped 2 bases, with 14 bases sitting between them. Germline V gene lookup returns CDR1 MDHEN and CDR2 SYDVKM. The CDR3 bases are TGTGCCAGCACCCTGAGAGGGGGAAACTATGGCTACACCTTC. It translates to CASTLRGGNYGYTF.

The chain joins TRBV7-2 to TRBJ2-1, with 9 bases aligning to TRBD2. The CDR3 totals 18 residues. The germline V gene has CDR1 SGHTA and CDR2 FQGNSA. The V segment lost 4 bases and the J segment 0 bases; nucleotides outside the gene matches: 10. The CDR3 loop is CASSSPTSGRSSYNEQFF. As DNA, the CDR3 is TGTGCCAGCAGCTCCCCGACTAGCGGAAGAAGCTCCTACAATGAGCAGTTCTTC. Full variable domain (outside the CDR3, taken from reference TRBV7-2 and TRBJ2-1): GAGVSQSPSNKVTEKGKDVELRCDPISGHTALYWYRQSLGQGLEFLIYFQGNSAPDKSGLPSDRFSAERTGGSVSTLTIQRTQQEDSAVYLCASSSPTSGRSSYNEQFFGPGTRLTVL.

This clone was found once. The chain joins TRBV18 to TRBJ1-3, with a possible D match to TRBD1 (5 bases). The CDR3 totals 16 residues. The V and J ends lost 2 bases and 2 bases respectively, with 13 bases between them. Germline V gives CDR1 KGHSH, CDR2 LQKENI. CDR3 bases: TGTGCCAGCTCACCATCTGGGACTTCCGCTGGAAACACCATATATTTT. Protein: CASSPSGTSAGNTIYF.

The rearrangement links TRBV28 to TRBJ1-5; the D is unclear. The CDR3 loop spans 12 amino acids. The germline V and J ends were trimmed by 9 bases and 4 bases, with 10 bases remaining between them. Germline loops: CDR1 MDHEN, CDR2 SYDVKM. CDR3: CASTEGNQPQHF. In DNA, the CDR3 is TGTGCCAGTACGGAGGGAAATCAGCCCCAGCATTTT. Complete variable domain (other parts from reference TRBV28 and TRBJ1-5): DVKVTQSSRYLVKRTGEKVFLECVQDMDHENMFWYRQDPGLGLRLIYFSYDVKMKEKGDIPEGYSVSREKKERFSLILESASTNQTSMYLCASTEGNQPQHFGDGTRLSIL.

This chain joins TRBV6-5 and TRBJ1-4; D is possibly TRBD1 (5 bases). This CDR3 has 16 residues. CDR1 is MNHEY, CDR2 SVGAGI, per germline. Trimming stripped 2 bases from V and 6 bases from J, with 16 bases between. The CDR3 sequence: CASSYGYRSRDEKLFF. The CDR3 DNA reads as TGTGCCAGCAGTTACGGTTACAGGTCCAGGGATGAAAAACTGTTTTTT.

The CDR3 DNA follows: TGCAGCGTTCCTCAGGGGAACTATGGCTACACCTTC. Translation: CSVPQGNYGYTF. The rearrangement uses TRBV29-1 and TRBJ1-2; a possible D gene is TRBD1 (6 bases). The CDR3 contains 12 residues. Germline V lookup: CDR1 SQVTM, CDR2 ANQGSEA. Trimming took 5 bases from V and 2 from J, leaving 9 bases between them.

In this sample, this clone turned up once. The chain recombines TRBV25-1 with TRBJ2-1; 7 bases fit TRBD2. Germline values: CDR1 MGHDK, CDR2 SYGVNS. The V gene end was trimmed by 4 bases and the J gene end by 5 bases; junction bases not matched to a gene: 8. The CDR3 runs 15 residues. The CDR3, as DNA: TGTGCCAGCAGTGCGATGGAAAGCGGGAACAATGAGCAGTTCTTC. This translates into CASSAMESGNNEQFF. Supplemented by reference TRBV25-1 and TRBJ2-1, the full variable domain reads EADIYQTPRYLVIGTGKKITLECSQTMGHDKMYWYQQDPGMELHLIHYSYGVNSTEKGDLSSESTVSRIRTEHFPLTLESARPSHTSQYLCASSAMESGNNEQFFGPGTRLTVL.

This clone came up a few times. This chain connects TRBV11-2 to TRBJ2-2; TRBD1 agrees at 7 bases. Germline V gene data show CDR1 as SGHAT and CDR2 as FQNNGV. The V segment lost 0 bases and the J segment 1 base; nucleotides outside the gene matches: 5. This CDR3 spans 17 amino acids. CDR3 coding DNA: TGTGCCAGCAGCTTAGACCGACAGGGCCAGAACACCGGGGAGCTGTTTTTT. Translated: CASSLDRQGQNTGELFF.

The chain has TRBV4-2 and TRBJ1-4; D gene unclear. The V gene lost 4 bases and the J gene lost 5 bases, with 14 bases spanning the gap. The germline V gene encodes CDR1 LGHNA and CDR2 YNFKEQ. This CDR3 is 15 amino acids long. The CDR3 region is CASSPRGIANEKLFF. CDR3 in DNA: TGTGCCAGCAGCCCTCGGGGAATAGCCAATGAAAAACTGTTTTTT.

The rearrangement links TRBV11-3 to TRBJ2-2; D remains ambiguous. This CDR3 comprises 13 residues. Germline lookup yields CDR1 SGHNT and CDR2 YENEEA. The V end was cut by 8 bases, the J end by 5 bases, with 12 bases between. CDR3 DNA: TGTGCCAGCGCCTCCCAGAGGACCGGGGAGCTGTTTTTT. Its translation is CASASQRTGELFF.

The chain joins TRBV30 to TRBJ1-2, with D maybe TRBD1 (6 bases). The germline V gene has CDR1 GTSNPN and CDR2 SVGIG (reference sequence). This CDR3 is 14 amino acids long. Trimming removed 3 bases at V and 4 bases at J, with 15 bases between. CDR3 protein: CAWSEDRGFYGYTF. CDR3 coding DNA: TGTGCCTGGAGCGAGGACAGAGGATTCTATGGCTACACCTTC.

This sequence joins TRBV9 and TRBJ2-1; 11 bases agree with TRBD2. The V gene's germline CDR1 is SGDLS and CDR2 YYNGEE. Trimming removed 3 bases from V and 1 base from J; junction bases left unmatched: 3. The CDR3 has 16 amino acids. CDR3 bases: TGTGCCAGCAGCGAAACTAGCGGGAGTTCCTACAATGAGCAGTTCTTC. Its translation is CASSETSGSSYNEQFF.

This rearrangement joins TRBV7-2 to TRBJ2-5; TRBD1 matches at 7 bases. With 0 bases clipped from V and 7 bases from J, the junction kept 5 bases outside the gene matches. The CDR3 is 14 amino acids. CDR1 SGHTA and CDR2 FQGNSA come from the germline V gene. The CDR3: CASSLARTGGTQYF. CDR3 DNA sequence: TGTGCCAGCAGCTTAGCCCGGACAGGTGGGACCCAGTACTTC.